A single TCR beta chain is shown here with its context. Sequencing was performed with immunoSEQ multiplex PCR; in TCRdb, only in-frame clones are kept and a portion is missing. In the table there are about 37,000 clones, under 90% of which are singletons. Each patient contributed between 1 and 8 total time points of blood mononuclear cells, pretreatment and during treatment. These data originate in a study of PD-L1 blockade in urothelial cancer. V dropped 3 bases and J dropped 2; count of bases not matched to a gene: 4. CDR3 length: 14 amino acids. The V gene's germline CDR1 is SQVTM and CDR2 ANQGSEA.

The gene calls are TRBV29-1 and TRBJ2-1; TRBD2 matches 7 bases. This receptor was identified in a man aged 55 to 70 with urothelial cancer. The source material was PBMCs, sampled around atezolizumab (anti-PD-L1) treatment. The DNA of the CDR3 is TGCAGCGTTGAGAGGCTAGCGGCCTACAATGAGCAGTTCTTC. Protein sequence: CSVERLAAYNEQFF.